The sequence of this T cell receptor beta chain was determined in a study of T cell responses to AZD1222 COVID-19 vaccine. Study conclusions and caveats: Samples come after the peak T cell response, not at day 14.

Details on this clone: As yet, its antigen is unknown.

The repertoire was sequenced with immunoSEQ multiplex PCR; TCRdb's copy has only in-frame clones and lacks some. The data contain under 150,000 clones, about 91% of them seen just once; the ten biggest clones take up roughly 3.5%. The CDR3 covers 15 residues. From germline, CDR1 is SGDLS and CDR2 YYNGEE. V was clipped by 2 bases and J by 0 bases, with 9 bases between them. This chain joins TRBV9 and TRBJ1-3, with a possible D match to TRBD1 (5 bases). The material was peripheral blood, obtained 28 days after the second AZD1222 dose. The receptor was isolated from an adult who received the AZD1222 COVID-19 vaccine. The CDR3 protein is CASSVGHRSGNTIYF. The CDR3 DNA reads TGTGCCAGCAGCGTCGGACACCGCTCTGGAAACACCATATATTTT. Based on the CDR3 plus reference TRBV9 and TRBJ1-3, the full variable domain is DSGVTQTPKHLITATGQRVTLRCSPRSGDLSVYWYQQSLDQGLQFLIQYYNGEERAKGNILERFSAQQFPDLHSELNLSSLELGDSALYFCASSVGHRSGNTIYFGEGSWLTVV.